The present T cell receptor (beta chain) was sequenced within a study of blood T cell repertoires in COVID-19. Study background: Acute-phase and convalescent COVID-19 samples originated in the United States, Italy and Spain. T cells, B-cell-depleted T cells, or PBMCs provided the cDNA or gDNA that served as material.

In the original processing: Nucleated cell number was recorded as an estimate derived from reference gene primer amplification. Sequencing used immunoSEQ multiplex PCR; TCRdb keeps in-frame clones, though not all of them. The DNA gave D and trimming, while V, J and clone size come from that table. The sample carries about 170,000 clones, about 82% recorded once. Germline V CDR1 and CDR2: LNHDA, SQIVND (reference sequence). The CDR3 loop spans 17 amino acids. V gave up 3 bases and J gave up 2 bases, with 16 bases separating them. The clonotype originates from a man aged 50 to 59 with active or convalescent COVID-19. Sequencing was carried out using peripheral blood. The chain is built from TRBV19 and TRBJ2-2; D is possibly TRBD2 (6 bases). CDR3 in DNA: TGTGCCAGTAGTATGGGCATGCGGGACGGTAACACCGGGGAGCTGTTTTTT. It translates to CASSMGMRDGNTGELFF.